This is a list of T cell receptor beta chains from one sample in a study of blood T cell repertoires in COVID-19. Profiling relied on immunoSEQ multiplex PCR, and the TCRdb table lists in-frame clones only, not all of them. The sample carries about 260,000 clones, roughly 90% recorded once. Sequencing was done on a sample of peripheral blood. The receptors were sampled from a man aged 25 to 40 with active or convalescent COVID-19. Both conserved end residues are part of each CDR3. Each record gives: J gene, CDR3 length, clone size, D gene, V gene, CDR3 DNA, CDR3 protein. A D gene is named only where the DNA matches it firmly. A clone size is listed for some rows: how often the clone was seen (once, few, many), or a class if it is expanded.

J gene: TRBJ2-4; CDR3 length: 15; clone size: -; D gene: TRBD1; V gene: TRBV9; CDR3 DNA: TGTGCCAGCAACTGGACAGGGATAACCAAAAACATTCAGTACTTC; CDR3 protein: CASNWTGITKNIQYF
J gene: TRBJ1-6; CDR3 length: 15; clone size: -; D gene: -; V gene: TRBV30; CDR3 DNA: TGTGCCTGGAGTGTGTCTCCAGGGTTTGGTTCACCCCTCCACTTT; CDR3 protein: CAWSVSPGFGSPLHF
J gene: TRBJ2-5; CDR3 length: 16; clone size: -; D gene: TRBD2; V gene: TRBV11-3; CDR3 DNA: TGTGCCAGCAGCTTACGACTAGCGGGGGGTCAAGAGACCCAGTACTTC; CDR3 protein: CASSLRLAGGQETQYF
J gene: TRBJ2-1; CDR3 length: 12; clone size: -; D gene: -; V gene: TRBV19; CDR3 DNA: TGTGCCAGTAGTGTCCAATACAATGAGCAGTTCTTC; CDR3 protein: CASSVQYNEQFF
J gene: TRBJ2-5; CDR3 length: 15; clone size: -; D gene: -; V gene: TRBV2; CDR3 DNA: TGTGCCAGCAGTTTGGGCGGGGCGCGGGAAGAGACCCAGTACTTC; CDR3 protein: CASSLGGAREETQYF
J gene: TRBJ2-7; CDR3 length: 14; clone size: -; D gene: TRBD1; V gene: TRBV7-2; CDR3 DNA: TGTGCCAGCAGCTCTAGGACAGGGTACGACGAGCAGTACTTC; CDR3 protein: CASSSRTGYDEQYF
J gene: TRBJ1-3; CDR3 length: 16; clone size: -; D gene: TRBD1; V gene: TRBV6-1; CDR3 DNA: TGTGCCAGCAGTGAACTTGGGACAGGCTCTGGAAACACCATATATTTT; CDR3 protein: CASSELGTGSGNTIYF
J gene: TRBJ2-1; CDR3 length: 16; clone size: once; D gene: -; V gene: TRBV6-1; CDR3 DNA: TGTGCCAGCAGTGAAGCAGTTAGGGGGTACTACAATGAGCAGTTCTTC; CDR3 protein: CASSEAVRGYYNEQFF
J gene: TRBJ1-1; CDR3 length: 14; clone size: -; D gene: -; V gene: TRBV29-1; CDR3 DNA: TGCAGCGTTGAAGGAGAGAGGTTGAACACTGAAGCTTTCTTT; CDR3 protein: CSVEGERLNTEAFF
J gene: TRBJ1-1; CDR3 length: 14; clone size: -; D gene: TRBD1; V gene: TRBV27; CDR3 DNA: TGTGCCAGCAGTCCAGGGACAGTTACACTGGCAGCTTTCTTT; CDR3 protein: CASSPGTVTLAAFF
J gene: TRBJ2-1; CDR3 length: 13; clone size: -; D gene: -; V gene: TRBV5-1; CDR3 DNA: TGCGCCAGCAGCTTAGTGGGCCGCAATGAGCAGTTCTTC; CDR3 protein: CASSLVGRNEQFF
J gene: TRBJ2-2; CDR3 length: 17; clone size: few; D gene: TRBD1; V gene: TRBV10-3; CDR3 DNA: TGTGCCACCCGCCCCGGGACAGGGAGCGGCGACACCGGGGAGCTGTTTTTT; CDR3 protein: CATRPGTGSGDTGELFF
J gene: TRBJ2-3; CDR3 length: 14; clone size: -; D gene: -; V gene: TRBV5-4; CDR3 DNA: TGTGCCAGCAGCGTACAGCCTAGCACAGATACGCAGTATTTT; CDR3 protein: CASSVQPSTDTQYF
J gene: TRBJ1-3; CDR3 length: 15; clone size: -; D gene: -; V gene: TRBV18; CDR3 DNA: TGTGCCAGCTCGGCGCGGGGGAGCTCTGGAAACACCATATATTTT; CDR3 protein: CASSARGSSGNTIYF
J gene: TRBJ2-7; CDR3 length: 15; clone size: -; D gene: -; V gene: TRBV25-1; CDR3 DNA: TGTGCCAGCAGTGGAATAGACAGACTCGACTACGAGCAGTACTTC; CDR3 protein: CASSGIDRLDYEQYF
J gene: TRBJ2-7; CDR3 length: 13; clone size: -; D gene: -; V gene: TRBV12-3/TRBV12-4; CDR3 DNA: TGTGCCAGCAGTTTCAGACAGTTCTACGAGCAGTACTTC; CDR3 protein: CASSFRQFYEQYF
J gene: TRBJ2-3; CDR3 length: 16; clone size: once; D gene: -; V gene: TRBV6-1; CDR3 DNA: TGTGCCAGCAGTGAAAAGAGGTGGGGGAGGACAGATACGCAGTATTTT; CDR3 protein: CASSEKRWGRTDTQYF
J gene: TRBJ1-2; CDR3 length: 14; clone size: -; D gene: -; V gene: TRBV4-3; CDR3 DNA: TGCGCCAGCAGCCAAGGGTGGGCAGGGATGTACTACACCTTC; CDR3 protein: CASSQGWAGMYYTF
J gene: TRBJ1-6; CDR3 length: 20; clone size: -; D gene: -; V gene: TRBV7-8; CDR3 DNA: TGTGCCAGCAGCTTACGAGGGGGGGAACAAATCCGAAGACGGAATTCACCCCTCCACTTT; CDR3 protein: CASSLRGGEQIRRRNSPLHF
J gene: TRBJ2-4; CDR3 length: 13; clone size: once; D gene: -; V gene: TRBV11-3; CDR3 DNA: TGTGCCAGCAGCCCGACAGGAAGAAACATTCAGTACTTC; CDR3 protein: CASSPTGRNIQYF
J gene: TRBJ2-7; CDR3 length: 13; clone size: -; D gene: TRBD2; V gene: TRBV2; CDR3 DNA: TGTGCCCGCGAAAGGCAGCGGGGTCTCGAGCAGTACTTC; CDR3 protein: CARERQRGLEQYF
J gene: TRBJ2-5; CDR3 length: 10; clone size: -; D gene: -; V gene: TRBV28; CDR3 DNA: TGTGCCACCTACTTGGAGACCCAGTACTTC; CDR3 protein: CATYLETQYF
J gene: TRBJ2-1; CDR3 length: 15; clone size: -; D gene: -; V gene: TRBV10-1; CDR3 DNA: TGCGCCAGCAGTGGACGCGGTACGATGTATGATGAGCAGTTCTTC; CDR3 protein: CASSGRGTMYDEQFF
J gene: TRBJ2-1; CDR3 length: 16; clone size: once; D gene: TRBD2; V gene: TRBV24-1; CDR3 DNA: TGTGCCACCAGTGATCCCACTAGCGGGGGGAGCGATGAGCAGTTCTTC; CDR3 protein: CATSDPTSGGSDEQFF
J gene: TRBJ2-3; CDR3 length: 16; clone size: -; D gene: TRBD2; V gene: TRBV4-2; CDR3 DNA: TGTGCCAGCAGCCAACGGTCCGGGGGGTCCACAGATACGCAGTATTTT; CDR3 protein: CASSQRSGGSTDTQYF
J gene: TRBJ1-5; CDR3 length: 14; clone size: -; D gene: -; V gene: TRBV21-1; CDR3 DNA: TGTGCCAGCACCGGCGGGCAGGGGGTTCAGCCCCAGCATTTT; CDR3 protein: CASTGGQGVQPQHF
J gene: TRBJ1-2; CDR3 length: 14; clone size: -; D gene: -; V gene: TRBV11-2; CDR3 DNA: TGTGCCAGCAGCTTGCGGGCGGCGAACTATGGCTACACCTTC; CDR3 protein: CASSLRAANYGYTF
J gene: TRBJ1-5; CDR3 length: 18; clone size: -; D gene: TRBD1; V gene: TRBV6-2/TRBV6-3; CDR3 DNA: TGTGCCAGCAGCTGGGACAGGGGGCGTGAACAAGGGTCTCAGCCCCAGCATTTT; CDR3 protein: CASSWDRGREQGSQPQHF
J gene: TRBJ2-5; CDR3 length: 14; clone size: -; D gene: TRBD2; V gene: TRBV5-1; CDR3 DNA: TGCGCCAGCAGCGGTAGCGGGGGACGAGAGACCCAGTACTTC; CDR3 protein: CASSGSGGRETQYF
J gene: TRBJ1-1; CDR3 length: 15; clone size: -; D gene: TRBD1; V gene: TRBV27; CDR3 DNA: TGTGCCAGCAGCCCTACCCGGACAGGGACCACTGAAGCTTTCTTT; CDR3 protein: CASSPTRTGTTEAFF
J gene: TRBJ1-6; CDR3 length: 16; clone size: -; D gene: -; V gene: TRBV4-3; CDR3 DNA: TGCGCCAGCAGCCAAGATTCCGGGATGGGTAATTCACCCCTCCACTTT; CDR3 protein: CASSQDSGMGNSPLHF
J gene: TRBJ1-4; CDR3 length: 15; clone size: -; D gene: TRBD1; V gene: TRBV15; CDR3 DNA: TGTGCCACCAGCAGAGATCACAGGGGAAGTGAAAAACTGTTTTTT; CDR3 protein: CATSRDHRGSEKLFF
J gene: TRBJ1-4; CDR3 length: 16; clone size: once; D gene: TRBD1; V gene: TRBV19; CDR3 DNA: TGTGCCAGTAGTAGTCGCGGGACAGGCCCTAATGAAAAACTGTTTTTT; CDR3 protein: CASSSRGTGPNEKLFF
J gene: TRBJ1-1; CDR3 length: 17; clone size: -; D gene: TRBD1; V gene: TRBV18; CDR3 DNA: TGTGCCAGCTCACCAGCGTGGCCAGGGGGATTCGACACTGAAGCTTTCTTT; CDR3 protein: CASSPAWPGGFDTEAFF
J gene: TRBJ1-1; CDR3 length: 15; clone size: -; D gene: TRBD1; V gene: TRBV19; CDR3 DNA: TGTGCCAGTAGTAAGGACAGGGTATATGGGGGTGAAGCTTTCTTT; CDR3 protein: CASSKDRVYGGEAFF
J gene: TRBJ1-1; CDR3 length: 17; clone size: -; D gene: TRBD1; V gene: TRBV27; CDR3 DNA: TGTGCCAGCAGTCAAACCGGGACAGGGGGCCGTGACGGTGTGGCTTTCTTT; CDR3 protein: CASSQTGTGGRDGVAFF
J gene: TRBJ1-1; CDR3 length: 13; clone size: -; D gene: -; V gene: TRBV6-5; CDR3 DNA: TGTGCCAGCAGTCAGGGAAGTAACACTGAAGCTTTCTTT; CDR3 protein: CASSQGSNTEAFF
J gene: TRBJ1-5; CDR3 length: 15; clone size: -; D gene: -; V gene: TRBV19; CDR3 DNA: TGTGCCAGTAGTGCCCGACAGGATAGCAATCAGCCCCAGCATTTT; CDR3 protein: CASSARQDSNQPQHF
J gene: TRBJ2-1; CDR3 length: 13; clone size: -; D gene: -; V gene: TRBV10-1; CDR3 DNA: TGCGCCAGCAGAAATGCAGGGAACAATGAGCAGTTCTTC; CDR3 protein: CASRNAGNNEQFF
J gene: TRBJ2-1; CDR3 length: 15; clone size: once; D gene: -; V gene: TRBV4-1; CDR3 DNA: TGCGCCAGCAGCCGGTCAGACATCTCCTACAATGAGCAGTTCTTC; CDR3 protein: CASSRSDISYNEQFF
J gene: TRBJ1-3; CDR3 length: 15; clone size: -; D gene: -; V gene: TRBV6-5; CDR3 DNA: TGTGCCAGCAGTTACGGGCGGGGGGACGTAAACACCATATATTTT; CDR3 protein: CASSYGRGDVNTIYF
J gene: TRBJ2-1; CDR3 length: 16; clone size: -; D gene: TRBD2; V gene: TRBV2; CDR3 DNA: TGTGCCAGCAGTGAGACTTGGCTAGCGGGGGGCAATGAGCAGTTCTTC; CDR3 protein: CASSETWLAGGNEQFF
J gene: TRBJ2-3; CDR3 length: 15; clone size: -; D gene: -; V gene: TRBV4-3; CDR3 DNA: TGCGCCAGCAGCCCTTCGGCTAGAATGGTAGATACGCAGTATTTT; CDR3 protein: CASSPSARMVDTQYF
J gene: TRBJ1-6; CDR3 length: 15; clone size: -; D gene: TRBD1; V gene: TRBV4-3; CDR3 DNA: TGCGCCAGCAGCCAAGGTACAGGGGATAATTCACCCCTCCACTTT; CDR3 protein: CASSQGTGDNSPLHF
J gene: TRBJ1-6; CDR3 length: 14; clone size: once; D gene: -; V gene: TRBV15; CDR3 DNA: TGTGCCACCAGTCACGATGGGGCTAATTCACCCCTCCACTTT; CDR3 protein: CATSHDGANSPLHF
J gene: TRBJ1-2; CDR3 length: 16; clone size: -; D gene: -; V gene: TRBV27; CDR3 DNA: TGTGCCAGCAGATTCTTAGGCCAGGCCAGCGGTCAGGGCTACACCTTC; CDR3 protein: CASRFLGQASGQGYTF
J gene: TRBJ1-6; CDR3 length: 15; clone size: -; D gene: TRBD1; V gene: TRBV5-6; CDR3 DNA: TGTGCCAGCAGCTTTGGGGACAGGGACCATTCACCCCTCCACTTT; CDR3 protein: CASSFGDRDHSPLHF
J gene: TRBJ2-7; CDR3 length: 15; clone size: -; D gene: TRBD2; V gene: TRBV15; CDR3 DNA: TGTGCCACCAGCAGAGATCTGCGGGGGACCAACGAGCAGTACTTC; CDR3 protein: CATSRDLRGTNEQYF
J gene: TRBJ1-5; CDR3 length: 13; clone size: -; D gene: -; V gene: TRBV12-5; CDR3 DNA: TGTGCTAGTGGTTTGGGACTAGGTCAGCCCCAGCATTTT; CDR3 protein: CASGLGLGQPQHF
J gene: TRBJ1-6; CDR3 length: 13; clone size: -; D gene: -; V gene: TRBV11-2; CDR3 DNA: TGTGCCAGCAGCTTTGATTACTTCCGACCCCTCCACTTT; CDR3 protein: CASSFDYFRPLHF